Shown below are 32 T cell receptor beta chains from a single sample sequenced in a study of identical twins. TCRdb used MiXCR to reprocess the 5' RACE reads, holding one entry per CDR3 protein. This sample has 450,000 to 650,000 distinct CDR3 sequences, with roughly 15% found just once. These data were likewise used in another study, on yellow fever vaccine responses in identical twins.

Sequenced: CD4+ T cells sorted from blood. These receptors originate from a woman aged 18-29 years in good health.

At least ten counts were recorded for this clonotype. The rearrangement links TRBV7-8 to TRBJ2-2; TRBD2 is a possible D gene (6 bases). V shed 5 bases and J shed 0 bases, with 16 bases lying between them. The CDR3 is made up of 17 amino acids. The germline V gene encodes CDR1 SGHVS and CDR2 FQNEAQ. The CDR3 DNA follows: TGTGCCAGCAGCCCATTCGGGGGAACGGCGAACACCGGGGAGCTGTTTTTT. The encoded protein is CASSPFGGTANTGELFF.

The rearrangement uses TRBV3-1 and TRBJ2-4; 7 positions agree with TRBD1. Germline V gene lookup returns CDR1 LGHDT and CDR2 YNNKEL (reference sequence). The CDR3 is made up of 16 amino acids. V lost 1 base and J lost 0; bases outside the gene matches: 3. For the CDR3, the DNA is TGTGCCAGCAGCCAAGGGGACAGACTAGCCAAAAACATTCAGTACTTC. Translation: CASSQGDRLAKNIQYF.

V and J are TRBV29-1 and TRBJ2-5, with D maybe TRBD2 (6 bases). The CDR3 covers 14 residues. The ends were cut back, 2 bases at V and 7 bases at J, with 17 bases in the middle. CDR1 SQVTM and CDR2 ANQGSEA come from the germline V gene. CDR3 region: CSVESGRRWGTQYF. CDR3 nucleotide sequence: TGCAGCGTTGAAAGTGGGAGGAGGTGGGGGACCCAGTACTTC.

The chain joins TRBV28 to TRBJ2-5; 9 positions agree with TRBD1. V was clipped by 2 bases and J by 3 bases; unmatched bases: 13. The CDR3 runs 18 residues. Per the germline V gene, CDR1 is MDHEN and CDR2 is SYDVKM. For the CDR3, the DNA is TGTGCCAGCAGTTTAGGGGCCGATCCGGGACAGGGTGAAGAGACCCAGTACTTC. This encodes CASSLGADPGQGEETQYF.

This rearrangement joins TRBV20-1 to TRBJ1-4; D gene ambiguous. Germline loops: CDR1 DFQATT, CDR2 SNEGSKA (reference sequence). V dropped 0 bases and J dropped 0 bases, with 11 bases sitting between them. The CDR3 length is 16 residues. CDR3 sequence (DNA): TGCAGTGCTAGAGATCTAACGCAGGCAACTAATGAAAAACTGTTTTTT. Translation gives CSARDLTQATNEKLFF.

V gene TRBV5-1 combines with J gene TRBJ2-1; a possible D gene is TRBD2 (5 bases). This CDR3 is built from 16 residues. The V end was cut by 1 base, the J end by 4 bases, with 15 bases between. Germline V gene data show CDR1 as SGHRS and CDR2 as YFSETQ. CDR3 sequence (DNA): TGCGCCAGCAGCTTGTCTGTTAGCGCTAGGTACAATGAGCAGTTCTTC. Translating gives CASSLSVSARYNEQFF.

This clonotype came up a few times. This rearrangement joins TRBV10-3 to TRBJ1-2, with unresolved D. CDR1 is ENHRY and CDR2 is SYGVKD in the germline V gene. The CDR3 loop spans 14 amino acids. The germline V and J ends were trimmed by 0 bases and 2 bases, with 7 bases remaining between them. This CDR3 is CAISESQANYGYTF. In DNA, the CDR3 is TGTGCCATCAGTGAGTCCCAGGCGAACTATGGCTACACCTTC.

Only a few counts were recorded for this clonotype. The chain is built from TRBV4-2 and TRBJ2-7; 9 positions agree with TRBD2. The length of the CDR3 is 15 residues. Germline-derived CDR1 and CDR2 are LGHNA and YNFKEQ. With 0 bases clipped from V and 3 bases from J, the junction kept 3 bases outside the gene matches. The CDR3 is CASSQEGSGGYEQYF. The CDR3 DNA reads TGTGCCAGCAGCCAAGAGGGTAGCGGGGGCTACGAGCAGTACTTC.

This clonotype was seen only a few times. The chain carries TRBV5-1 and TRBJ1-1; a weak D match, TRBD1 (6 bases). V lost 2 bases to trimming and J lost 7 bases, with 15 bases between them. CDR3 length equals 14 residues. Germline V gene data show CDR1 as SGHRS and CDR2 as YFSETQ. The CDR3: CASSFGQGKGEAFF. The CDR3 DNA follows: TGCGCCAGCAGCTTCGGGCAGGGGAAGGGTGAAGCTTTCTTT.

The chain uses TRBV2 and TRBJ1-1; no definite D call. Germline assignment: CDR1 SNHLY and CDR2 FYNNEI. V was cut by 6 bases and J by 2 bases, with 13 bases left in between. This CDR3 comprises 14 residues. The CDR3 is CASRKGGINTEAFF. In DNA, the CDR3 is TGTGCCAGCAGAAAAGGCGGAATCAACACTGAAGCTTTCTTT.

This clonotype was counted only a few times. The chain joins TRBV6-5 to TRBJ1-2; 10 nucleotides agree with TRBD1. Trimming took 4 bases from V and 4 from J; bases not matched to a gene: 6. CDR1 is MNHEY and CDR2 is SVGAGI in the germline V gene. This CDR3 region has 15 residues. The CDR3 sequence: CASSSIRTGGYGYTF. CDR3 sequence (DNA): TGTGCCAGCAGTTCCATAAGGACAGGGGGCTATGGCTACACCTTC.

This clonotype was seen only a few times. This chain uses TRBV28 with TRBJ2-3, with 9 positions matching TRBD2. The CDR3 runs 15 residues. Germline trimming cut 4 bases from V and 2 bases from J; bases unmatched to any gene: 4. Germline V CDR1 and CDR2: MDHEN, SYDVKM. This CDR3 is CASSSSGRFTDTQYF. The CDR3 DNA is TGTGCCAGCAGTTCGAGCGGGAGGTTCACAGATACGCAGTATTTT.

The rearrangement uses TRBV7-2 and TRBJ1-6; 7 positions agree with TRBD1. V lost 2 bases, J lost 6 bases, and 7 bases stayed unmatched. From germline, CDR1 is SGHTA and CDR2 FQGNSA. CDR3 length: 16 residues. This CDR3 is CASSLRRGLGNSPLHF. DNA of the CDR3: TGTGCCAGCAGCTTAAGAAGGGGGCTGGGTAATTCACCCCTCCACTTT.

This clonotype has a handful of counts. The chain uses TRBV10-3 and TRBJ2-2; 9 bases are shared with TRBD1. The germline V gene encodes CDR1 ENHRY and CDR2 SYGVKD. The CDR3 consists of 14 residues. The V segment lost 10 bases and the J segment 3 bases; nucleotides outside the gene matches: 6. CDR3 nucleotide sequence: TGTGCCACCACCGACAGGGGGGACACCGGGGAGCTGTTTTTT. Residues: CATTDRGDTGELFF.

This chain joins TRBV29-1 and TRBJ2-5, with D tentatively TRBD1 (5 bases). The germline gives CDR1 SQVTM, CDR2 ANQGSEA. There are 12 residues in the CDR3. The V end lost 2 bases, the J end lost 2 bases, and 6 bases lay between the germline ends. As DNA, the CDR3 is TGCAGCGTTGAACGACAGCAAGAGACCCAGTACTTC. Translation: CSVERQQETQYF.

A few counts support this clonotype. J is TRBJ2-3 and V is TRBV20-1, with 8 nucleotides matching TRBD1. The CDR3 covers 14 residues. V lost 6 bases and J lost 3; bases outside the gene matches: 8. Germline assignment: CDR1 DFQATT and CDR2 SNEGSKA (reference sequence). Here the CDR3 DNA reads TGCAGTGCGCCTCGCAGGGGGCGGACAGATACGCAGTATTTT. It codes for CSAPRRGRTDTQYF.

The chain combines TRBV11-3 with TRBJ2-1; TRBD2 matches at 7 bases. V shed 2 bases, J shed 4 bases, and the junction held 2 bases outside the gene matches. Germline CDR1 reads SGHNT; CDR2 reads YENEEA. CDR3 length: 14 residues. The CDR3 loop is CASSLTSVYNEQFF. The DNA for the CDR3 is TGTGCCAGCAGCTTAACTAGCGTTTACAATGAGCAGTTCTTC.

V usage is TRBV5-5 and J usage is TRBJ2-7; D is unresolved. Per the germline V gene, CDR1 is SGHKS and CDR2 is YYEKEE (reference sequence). The CDR3 consists of 14 residues. Trimming took 0 bases from V and 3 from J, leaving 10 bases between them. The CDR3 here is CASSLAFLVYEQYV. As DNA, the CDR3 is TGTGCCAGCAGCTTGGCTTTTTTGGTCTACGAGCAGTACGTC.

The genes are TRBV12-3 or TRBV12-4 and TRBJ1-5, with D uncertain. The CDR3 length is 14 residues. Trimming stripped 6 bases from V and 4 bases from J, with 13 bases between. CDR3 bases: TGTGCCAGCAGCCACCCGGGGAATAATCAGCCCCAGCATTTT. Residues: CASSHPGNNQPQHF.

The rearrangement links TRBV18 to TRBJ2-2, with 7 bases lining up with TRBD1. The V gene's germline CDR1 is KGHSH and CDR2 LQKENI. The trim removed 3 bases at V and 8 bases at J, leaving 3 bases unmatched. The CDR3 is made up of 13 amino acids. This CDR3 is CASSPPGQGELFF. CDR3 DNA sequence: TGTGCCAGCTCACCGCCGGGACAGGGGGAGCTGTTTTTT.

The chain combines TRBV7-8 with TRBJ1-1, with 7 bases that match TRBD1. The CDR3 sequence is 15 residues long. Germline values: CDR1 SGHVS, CDR2 FQNEAQ. Losses at the gene ends were 4 bases for V and 0 bases for J; bases not matched to a gene: 5. The CDR3 loop is CASSSQQGMNTEAFF. The CDR3 nucleotides read TGTGCCAGCAGCTCGCAACAGGGGATGAACACTGAAGCTTTCTTT. Using reference TRBV7-8 and TRBJ1-1 for the parts outside the CDR3, the full variable domain is GAGVSQSPRYKVAKRGQDVALRCDPISGHVSLFWYQQALGQGPEFLTYFQNEAQLDKSGLPSDRFFAERPEGSVSTLKIQRTQQEDSAVYLCASSSQQGMNTEAFFGQGTRLTVV.

This clonotype showed up many times. Germline is not matched at one junction end, which may reflect a read error. The rearrangement joins TRBV5-1 to TRBJ1-1; no clear D gene. Germline-derived CDR1 and CDR2 are SGHRS and YFSETQ. The CDR3 loop spans 13 amino acids. CDR3 protein: CASSLVGDTEAFF. CDR3 sequence (DNA): TGTGCCAGCAGCTTAGTTGGGGACACTGAAGCTTTCTTT.

This clonotype has only a few counts. This chain uses TRBV5-1 with TRBJ2-5, with 8 bases identical to TRBD2. The CDR3 spans 20 residues. J was trimmed by 0 bases and V by 1 base; bases with no gene match: 17. The germline CDR1 and CDR2 sequences are SGHRS and YFSETQ. The CDR3 is CASSLPRGAGEWAYQETQYF. CDR3 DNA: TGCGCCAGCAGCTTGCCCCGAGGAGCGGGAGAATGGGCCTACCAAGAGACCCAGTACTTC.

This clonotype was counted a few times. The chain couples TRBV12-3 or TRBV12-4 to TRBJ2-3, with 7 bases aligning to TRBD1. This CDR3 has 16 residues. The trim removed 1 base at V and 5 bases at J, leaving 9 bases unmatched. This CDR3 reads CASSLEARRGLDTQYF. The CDR3 coding sequence is TGTGCCAGCAGTTTAGAGGCGCGCAGGGGGTTAGATACGCAGTATTTT.

The sample holds many counts of this clonotype. The chain employs TRBV5-1 and TRBJ1-5; 7 bases fit TRBD1. In germline, CDR1 is SGHRS, CDR2 YFSETQ. The CDR3 is 15 amino acids. V was clipped by 0 bases and J by 2 bases; unmatched bases: 2. In DNA form, the CDR3 reads TGCGCCAGCAGCTTGGGGGACAGCGGCAATCAGCCCCAGCATTTT. It encodes CASSLGDSGNQPQHF.

The gene calls are TRBV2 and TRBJ1-5; 8 positions agree with TRBD1. The CDR3 contains 14 residues. The V and J ends lost 7 bases and 1 base, in that order; junction bases with no gene match: 3. From germline, CDR1 is SNHLY and CDR2 FYNNEI. CDR3 residues: CASKQGVSNQPQHF. The CDR3 bases are TGTGCCAGCAAACAGGGGGTGAGCAATCAGCCCCAGCATTTT.

This clonotype has only a few counts. The chain employs TRBV10-3 and TRBJ2-1; 8 nucleotides agree with TRBD1. V lost 2 bases, J lost 6 bases, and 9 bases stayed unmatched. The germline V gene encodes CDR1 ENHRY and CDR2 SYGVKD. The CDR3 contains 16 residues. The CDR3 coding sequence is TGTGCCATCAGTGAGCGGACAGGGCGAGGAATCAATGAGCAGTTCTTC. It yields the protein CAISERTGRGINEQFF.

V is TRBV9 and J is TRBJ2-7, with D possibly called TRBD1 or TRBD2 (5 bases each). This CDR3 has 14 residues. The V gene lost 3 bases and the J gene lost 3 bases, with 13 bases spanning the gap. The germline V gene encodes CDR1 SGDLS and CDR2 YYNGEE. The CDR3 nucleotides are TGTGCCAGCAGCGCCGGGGCCGGACTCTACGAGCAGTACTTC. This gives the protein CASSAGAGLYEQYF.

A few counts support this clonotype. The rearrangement joins TRBV20-1 to TRBJ1-2, with D unclear. There are 12 residues in the CDR3. V dropped 5 bases and J dropped 2 bases, with 9 bases sitting between them. Per the germline V gene, CDR1 is DFQATT and CDR2 is SNEGSKA (reference sequence). The CDR3 loop is CSAVTVNYGYTF. The CDR3 DNA is TGCAGTGCTGTGACGGTCAACTATGGCTACACCTTC.

In this sample, this clonotype turned up a few times. This chain uses TRBV5-6 with TRBJ2-3, with a weak D call TRBD2 (6 bases). Germline assignment: CDR1 SGHDT and CDR2 YYEEEE. Trimming left V 3 bases short and J 9 bases short, with 11 bases between. CDR3 length equals 12 residues. In DNA form, the CDR3 reads TGTGCCAGCAGCTCTGTGGAGGGGACGCAGTATTTT. It specifies CASSSVEGTQYF.

The chain is built from TRBV9 and TRBJ2-1; TRBD1 agrees at 9 bases. Germline V gene sequence: CDR1 SGDLS, CDR2 YYNGEE. The CDR3 length is 15 residues. The J segment lost 5 bases and the V segment lost 0 bases, leaving 3 bases of the junction unmatched. The CDR3 here is CASSVEGQGNNEQFF. The CDR3 coding sequence is TGTGCCAGCAGCGTAGAGGGACAGGGAAACAATGAGCAGTTCTTC.

There are a few counts of this clonotype. This chain joins TRBV20-1 and TRBJ2-2; D ambiguous. The germline V gene has CDR1 DFQATT and CDR2 SNEGSKA (reference sequence). The CDR3 is made up of 12 amino acids. V gave up 5 bases and J gave up 1 base, with 5 bases separating them. The CDR3 coding sequence is TGCAGTGCTCTACGGAACACCGGGGAGCTGTTTTTT. Translating it yields CSALRNTGELFF.